This T cell receptor (beta chain) is drawn from a study of T-cell reconstitution after alpha-beta-depleted transplantation in children. For TCRbeta, the library was prepared with unique molecular identifiers. TCRdb reanalysed the PCR reads using MiXCR and keeps one entry per CDR3 protein. Altogether almost 500,000 distinct CDR3 sequences are present, more than 9% being singletons, with the ten largest covering around 2.2%. This clonotype was detected ten times or more. V lost 6 bases and J 4 bases, leaving 11 bases between the germline ends. CDR3 size: 13 residues. This sequence originates from a child aged 2-15 years with inherited bone marrow failure, due to receive a stem cell transplant. The starting material was PBMCs, obtained before TCRalphabeta/CD19-depleted stem cell transplant. The rearrangement joins TRBV12-3 or TRBV12-4 to TRBJ2-3; TRBD2 might be the D (5 bases). The CDR3 loop reads CASRVGGPDTQYF. In nucleotides, the CDR3 is TGTGCCAGCAGGGTGGGCGGGCCAGATACGCAGTATTTT.